The 5 T cell receptor beta chains given below trace back to one sample, sequenced in a study of PD-1 blockade in classical Hodgkin lymphoma (dated by TCRdb to the early 2020s). This specimen's time point label, per the study, means: cycle 1 day 1 (C1D1), immediately before nivolumab initiation. All trial patients had relapsed after autologous stem cell transplantation, with cohorts A, B and C differing in prior brentuximab vedotin exposure. To prepare the library, the immunoSEQ multiplex PCR assay was applied. Here the immuneACCESS table is served through TCRdb, limited to in-frame sequences with V and J called. Missing clones are a known gap in these copies; in checked studies unresolved V genes cover under half, and the rest lacks a known reason. The sample data list approximately 80,000 clones, and about nine tenths of these were observed just once. Less than 25% of the sample belongs to the ten largest clones.

Source: peripheral blood mononuclear cells (PBMCs), taken at baseline. The receptor source for this set is a human donor with classical Hodgkin lymphoma.

The chain couples TRBV4-1 to TRBJ1-3; 7 bases line up with TRBD1. J lost 0 bases, V lost 3 bases, and 5 bases had no gene match. Germline CDR1 is MGHRA and CDR2 is YSYEKL. The CDR3 totals 16 residues. Written as DNA, the CDR3 is TGCGCCAGCAGCCATCAATGGACAGGCTCTGGAAACACCATATATTTT. Its protein product is CASSHQWTGSGNTIYF.

The chain couples TRBV5-6 to TRBJ2-5; D gene uncertain. CDR1 SGHDT and CDR2 YYEEEE come from the germline V gene. Trimming took off 2 bases at V and 2 bases at J, with 1 base between the two ends. The length of the CDR3 is 11 residues. The CDR3 bases are TGTGCCAGCAGCTTACAAGAGACCCAGTACTTC. This gives the protein CASSLQETQYF.

This clone was counted a single time. In DNA form, the CDR3 reads TGTGCCAGCATCACAATGGCGGGCCCCCCCGGCGAGCAGTACTTC. Amino acid sequence: CASITMAGPPGEQYF. The genes are TRBV7-2 and TRBJ2-7, with D possibly being TRBD2 (5 bases). The length of the CDR3 is 15 residues. With 7 bases removed from V and 6 bases from J, the gap between germline ends came to 22 bases. Germline CDR1 reads SGHTA; CDR2 reads FQGNSA.

This chain links TRBV6-5 with TRBJ2-5, with D maybe TRBD2 (7 bases). CDR1 and CDR2 (germline): MNHEY, SVGAGI. This CDR3 region has 15 residues. Trimming cost V 2 bases and J 4 bases, with 14 bases left between them. Here the CDR3 DNA reads TGTGCCAGCAGTTACGAGGGGGAGGGGGGAGAGACCCAGTACTTC. It is translated as CASSYEGEGGETQYF.

The DNA for the CDR3 is TGTGCCAGCTCTCCAGAGGCTAGCGGGACGCATGAGCAGTTCTTC. This sequence encodes CASSPEASGTHEQFF. The chain links TRBV18 to TRBJ2-1; 9 bases align to TRBD2. J was trimmed by 8 bases and V by 6 bases; bases with no gene match: 11. The CDR3 covers 15 residues. The V gene's germline CDR1 is KGHSH and CDR2 LQKENI.